These T cell receptor beta chains were read from a single sample in a study of tumor-infiltrating lymphocytes in glioblastoma multiforme. A single record per CDR3 protein comes from TCRdb applying MiXCR to the multiplex PCR reads. Among approximately 13,000 distinct CDR3 sequences listed, roughly 70% were seen once. What was sequenced was brain tumor tissue. These TCRs come from a male donor with glioblastoma. CDR3s include the opening cysteine and the closing phenylalanine or tryptophan. A D gene is named only where the DNA matches it firmly. Rows give clone size only sometimes, using once, few, many, or a class for an expanded clone.

V	J	D	size	DNA	CDR3
TRBV20-1	TRBJ2-3	-	medium-sized	TGCAGTGCAAGCCGACTAGACCCGAGCACAGATACGCAGTATTTT	CSASRLDPSTDTQYF
TRBV11-2	TRBJ2-7	-	many	TGTGCCAGCAGCTTAGACGTAGGGGTCGACGAGCAGTACTTC	CASSLDVGVDEQYF
TRBV28	TRBJ2-7	-	many	TGTGCCAGCAGTGAACTAGTGCAGGCGGCGGGCGAGCAGTACTTC	CASSELVQAAGEQYF
TRBV11-2	TRBJ2-3	-	-	TGTGCCAGCAGCCTTTCCCCTAGCACAGATACGCAGTATTTT	CASSLSPSTDTQYF
TRBV7-9	TRBJ2-1	TRBD1	many	TGTGCCAGCAGCTTTGGGACAGGAACGGGTGAGCAGTTCTTC	CASSFGTGTGEQFF
TRBV11-2	TRBJ2-2	TRBD2	-	TGTGCCAGCACCCCCTCATTCGACCAAGGGCTAGCGGTAAACATCGGGGAGCCGTTTTTT	CASTPSFDQGLAVNIGEPFF
TRBV20-1	TRBJ2-3	TRBD1	few	TGCAGTGCCCTGACAGGGACGACCCTTAATACGCAGTATTTT	CSALTGTTLNTQYF
TRBV7-9	TRBJ2-2	TRBD2	many	TGTGCCAGCAGCTTAAGACGCGGGAGGGCCGCCACCGGGGAGCTGTTTTTT	CASSLRRGRAATGELFF
TRBV24-1	TRBJ2-1	-	many	TGTGCCACCAGTGGCGACATGGCCAATGAGCAGTTCTTC	CATSGDMANEQFF
TRBV20-1	TRBJ2-3	TRBD2	-	TGTAGTACTAGTCGCCCCGGACTAGCGGGAGGGCCGAGTAGCACGGATACGCAGTATTTT	CSTSRPGLAGGPSSTDTQYF
TRBV11-3	TRBJ2-1	-	-	TGTGCCAGCAGCCCGGGGGAGGAGAATGAGCAGTTCTTC	CASSPGEENEQFF
TRBV20-1	TRBJ2-1	-	-	TGCAGTGCTAGTGGTCCTGGACTCTACTACAATGAGCAGTTCTTC	CSASGPGLYYNEQFF
TRBV6-1	TRBJ2-6	-	once	TGTGCCAGCAGCCCCGCGGCCGGGGCCGACGTCCTGACTTTC	CASSPAAGADVLTF
TRBV14	TRBJ2-3	-	-	TGTGCCAGCAGCCAAGGTCATACGCAGTATTTT	CASSQGHTQYF
TRBV12-3/TRBV12-4	TRBJ2-7	TRBD2	-	TGTGCCAGCAGTTCCGGGACTAGTGGGAGAGGCTACGAGCAGTACTTC	CASSSGTSGRGYEQYF
TRBV11-2	TRBJ2-3	TRBD2	-	TGTGCCAGCAGCTTAGGGGGCGCGGGGGGCTACACAGATACGCAGTATTTT	CASSLGGAGGYTDTQYF
TRBV7-9	TRBJ1-1	-	-	TGTGCCGTGGTTGTGAGGACTGAAGCTTTCTTT	CAVVVRTEAFF
TRBV29-1	TRBJ1-1	-	-	TGCAGCGGCCAGATGGGCACTGAAGCTTTCTTT	CSGQMGTEAFF
TRBV11-3	TRBJ1-5	TRBD1	-	TGTGCCAGCAGCTTGGGACAGAATCAGCCCCAGCATTTT	CASSLGQNQPQHF
TRBV20-1	TRBJ1-5	-	-	TGCAGTGCTAGAGCCTCCGAGTCCCTTAATCAGCCCCAGCTTTTT	CSARASESLNQPQLF
TRBV11-1	TRBJ2-7	TRBD1	-	TGTGCCACCAGGCGGACAGGGGATGACGAACAGTGCTTC	CATRRTGDDEQCF